This TCR beta chain emerged from a study of blood T cell repertoires in COVID-19. As processed by the authors: Reference gene primers were amplified, and this amplification served to estimate nucleated cell counts. The data were produced by immunoSEQ multiplex PCR, yet TCRdb's version contains in-frame clones alone and is incomplete. For V, J and clone size, that table is used; D and trimming come from the DNA. The data contain 300,000 to 350,000 clones, about 90% of them singletons. In germline, CDR1 is MNHEY, CDR2 SMNVEV (reference sequence). The CDR3 loop spans 16 amino acids. V lost 3 bases and J 3 bases, leaving 18 bases between the germline ends.

The gene calls are TRBV27 and TRBJ2-7; TRBD2 is a possible D gene (5 bases). The sample comprised peripheral blood. The sequence derives from a young man with active or convalescent COVID-19. The CDR3 protein is CASSLARDSFGYEQYF. CDR3 in DNA: TGTGCCAGCAGTTTGGCTCGGGATTCTTTTGGCTACGAGCAGTACTTC.